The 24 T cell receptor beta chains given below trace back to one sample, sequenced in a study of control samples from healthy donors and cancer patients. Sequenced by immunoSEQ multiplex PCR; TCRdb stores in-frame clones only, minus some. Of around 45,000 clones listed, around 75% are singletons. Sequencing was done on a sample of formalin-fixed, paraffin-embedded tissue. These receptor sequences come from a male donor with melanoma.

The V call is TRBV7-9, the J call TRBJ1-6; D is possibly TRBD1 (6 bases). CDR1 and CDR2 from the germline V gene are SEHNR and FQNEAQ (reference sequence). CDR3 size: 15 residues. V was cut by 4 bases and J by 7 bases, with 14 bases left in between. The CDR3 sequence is CASSSITGQNSPLHF. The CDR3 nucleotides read TGTGCCAGCAGCTCTATTACAGGGCAGAATTCACCCCTCCACTTT.

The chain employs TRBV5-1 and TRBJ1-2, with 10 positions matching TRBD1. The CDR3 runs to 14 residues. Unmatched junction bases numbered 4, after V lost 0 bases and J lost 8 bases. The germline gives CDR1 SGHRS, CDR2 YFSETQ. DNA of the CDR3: TGCGCCAGCAGCTTGGGACAGGGGGCGAGAGGCTACACCTTC. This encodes CASSLGQGARGYTF.

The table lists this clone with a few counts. CDR3 nucleotides: TGTGCCACCAGCAGAGGAGTGGCGGGAGGGCCCGAAGATACGCAGTATTTT. This codes for CATSRGVAGGPEDTQYF. The chain joins TRBV15 to TRBJ2-3; 9 bases agree with TRBD2. Germline CDR1 reads LNHNV; CDR2 reads YYDKDF (reference sequence). The junction had 10 bases not matched to a gene; V was cut back by 1 base and J by 5 bases. The CDR3 runs 17 residues.

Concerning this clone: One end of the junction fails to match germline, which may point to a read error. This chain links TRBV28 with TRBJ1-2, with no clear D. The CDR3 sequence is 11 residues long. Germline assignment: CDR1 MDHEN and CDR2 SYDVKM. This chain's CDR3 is CASSSVYGYTF. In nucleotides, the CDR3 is TGTGCCAGCAGTTCTGTTTATGGCTACACTTTC.

CDR3 amino acids: CASSYSSGGTYEQYF. The CDR3 DNA is TGTGCCAGCAGTTACTCCAGCGGCGGAACCTACGAGCAGTACTTC. V is TRBV6-5 and J is TRBJ2-7; D perhaps matches TRBD2 (5 bases). CDR3 length: 15 residues. Germline lookup yields CDR1 MNHEY and CDR2 SVGAGI. V was cut by 0 bases and J by 2 bases, with 11 bases left in between.

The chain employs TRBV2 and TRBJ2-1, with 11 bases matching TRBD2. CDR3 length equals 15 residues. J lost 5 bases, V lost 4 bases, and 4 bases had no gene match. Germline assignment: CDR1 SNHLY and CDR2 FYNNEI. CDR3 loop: CASSVPGLADNEQFF. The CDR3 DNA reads TGTGCCAGCAGTGTCCCGGGACTAGCGGACAATGAGCAGTTCTTC.

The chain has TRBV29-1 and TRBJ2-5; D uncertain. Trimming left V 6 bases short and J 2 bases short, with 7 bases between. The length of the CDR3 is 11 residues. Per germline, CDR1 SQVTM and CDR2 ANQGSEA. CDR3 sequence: CSVAIQETQYF. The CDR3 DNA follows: TGCAGCGTCGCAATACAAGAGACCCAGTACTTC.

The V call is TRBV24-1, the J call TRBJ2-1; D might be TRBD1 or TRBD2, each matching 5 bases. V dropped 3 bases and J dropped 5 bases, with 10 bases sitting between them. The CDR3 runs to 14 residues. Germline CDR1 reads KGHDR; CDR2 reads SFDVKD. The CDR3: CATSDVGTHNEQFF. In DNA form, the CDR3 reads TGTGCCACCAGTGATGTAGGGACCCACAATGAGCAGTTCTTC.

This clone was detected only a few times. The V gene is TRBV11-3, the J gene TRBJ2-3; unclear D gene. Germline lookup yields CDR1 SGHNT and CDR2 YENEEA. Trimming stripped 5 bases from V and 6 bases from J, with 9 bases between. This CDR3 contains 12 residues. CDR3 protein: CASSHDADTQYF. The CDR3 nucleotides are TGTGCCAGCAGCCACGACGCGGATACGCAGTATTTT.

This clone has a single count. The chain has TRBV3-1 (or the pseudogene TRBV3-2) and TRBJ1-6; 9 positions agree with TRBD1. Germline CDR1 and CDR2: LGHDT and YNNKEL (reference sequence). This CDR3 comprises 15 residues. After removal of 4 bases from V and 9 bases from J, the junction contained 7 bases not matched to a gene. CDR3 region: CASSLGQGVGSPLHF. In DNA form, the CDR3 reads TGTGCCAGCAGCCTGGGACAGGGTGTAGGTTCACCCCTCCACTTT.

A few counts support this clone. The CDR3 region is CASSMGGRNIYNEQFF. In DNA, the CDR3 is TGTGCCAGTAGTATGGGAGGACGGAATATTTACAATGAGCAGTTCTTC. This sequence joins TRBV19 and TRBJ2-1; maybe TRBD2 (6 bases). The CDR3 is made up of 16 amino acids. CDR1 and CDR2 (germline): LNHDA, SQIVND (reference sequence). The V end was cut by 3 bases, the J end by 4 bases, with 16 bases between.

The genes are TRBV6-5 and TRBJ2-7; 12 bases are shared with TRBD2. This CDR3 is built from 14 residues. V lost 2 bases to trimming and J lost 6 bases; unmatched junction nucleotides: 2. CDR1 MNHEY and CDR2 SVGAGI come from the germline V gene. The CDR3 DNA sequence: TGTGCCAGCAGTTACCTAGCGGGAGGGCGCGAGCAGTACTTC. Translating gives CASSYLAGGREQYF.

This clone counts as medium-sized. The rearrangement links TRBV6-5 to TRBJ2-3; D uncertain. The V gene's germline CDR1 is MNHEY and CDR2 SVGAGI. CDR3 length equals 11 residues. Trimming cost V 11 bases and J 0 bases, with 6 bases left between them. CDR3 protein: CALDSTDTQYF. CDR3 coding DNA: TGTGCCCTTGACAGCACAGATACGCAGTATTTT.

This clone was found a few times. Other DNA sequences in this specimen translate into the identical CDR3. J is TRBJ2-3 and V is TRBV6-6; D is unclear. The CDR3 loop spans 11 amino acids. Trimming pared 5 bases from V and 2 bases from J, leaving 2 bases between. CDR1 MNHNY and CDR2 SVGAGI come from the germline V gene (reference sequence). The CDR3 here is CASSHTDTQYF. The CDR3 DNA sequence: TGTGCCAGCAGTCACACAGATACGCAGTATTTT.

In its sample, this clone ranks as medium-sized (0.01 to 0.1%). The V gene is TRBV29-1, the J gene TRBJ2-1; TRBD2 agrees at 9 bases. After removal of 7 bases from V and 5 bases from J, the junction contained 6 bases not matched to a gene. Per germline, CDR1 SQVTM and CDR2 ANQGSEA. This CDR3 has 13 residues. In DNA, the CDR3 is TGCAGCGCTTCGGGACTAGCCAACAATGAGCAGTTCTTC. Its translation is CSASGLANNEQFF.

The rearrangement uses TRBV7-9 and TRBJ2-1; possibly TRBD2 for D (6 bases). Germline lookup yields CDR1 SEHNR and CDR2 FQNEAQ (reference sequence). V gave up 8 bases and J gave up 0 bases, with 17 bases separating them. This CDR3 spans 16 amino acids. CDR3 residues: CASWGEERSSYNEQFF. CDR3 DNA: TGTGCCAGCTGGGGGGAGGAGCGGAGCTCCTACAATGAGCAGTTCTTC.

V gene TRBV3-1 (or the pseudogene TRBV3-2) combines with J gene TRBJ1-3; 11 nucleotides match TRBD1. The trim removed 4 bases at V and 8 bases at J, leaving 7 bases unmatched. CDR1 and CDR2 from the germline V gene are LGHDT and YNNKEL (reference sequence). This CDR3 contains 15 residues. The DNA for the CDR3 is TGTGCCAGCAGCCTGGGACAGGGGGTTATTGACACCATATATTTT. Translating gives CASSLGQGVIDTIYF.

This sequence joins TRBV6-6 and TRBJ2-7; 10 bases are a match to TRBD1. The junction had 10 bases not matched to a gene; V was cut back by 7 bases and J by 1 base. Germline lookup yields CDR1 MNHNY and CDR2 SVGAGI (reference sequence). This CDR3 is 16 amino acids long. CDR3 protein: CASKTGGQGVSYEQYF. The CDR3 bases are TGTGCCAGCAAGACTGGTGGACAGGGGGTTTCCTACGAGCAGTACTTC.

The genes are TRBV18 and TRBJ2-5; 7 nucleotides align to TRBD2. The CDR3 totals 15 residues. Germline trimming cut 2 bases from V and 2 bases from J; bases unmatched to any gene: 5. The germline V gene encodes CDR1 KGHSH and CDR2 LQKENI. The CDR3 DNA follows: TGTGCCAGCTCACCAAATAAAGCGGGACAAGAGACCCAGTACTTC. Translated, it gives CASSPNKAGQETQYF.

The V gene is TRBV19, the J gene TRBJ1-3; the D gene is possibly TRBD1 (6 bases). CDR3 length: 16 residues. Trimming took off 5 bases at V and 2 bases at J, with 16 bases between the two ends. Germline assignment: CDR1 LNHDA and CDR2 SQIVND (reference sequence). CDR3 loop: CASSPIQGRTGNTIYF. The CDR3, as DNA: TGTGCCAGTAGTCCGATCCAGGGGCGCACTGGAAACACCATATATTTT.

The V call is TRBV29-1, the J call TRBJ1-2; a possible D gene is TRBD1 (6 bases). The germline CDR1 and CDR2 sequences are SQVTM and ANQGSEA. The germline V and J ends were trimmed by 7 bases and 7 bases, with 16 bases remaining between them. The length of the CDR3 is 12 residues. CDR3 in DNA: TGCAGCGGCGCCATGGGGGGCGGTGGCTACACCTTC. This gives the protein CSGAMGGGGYTF.

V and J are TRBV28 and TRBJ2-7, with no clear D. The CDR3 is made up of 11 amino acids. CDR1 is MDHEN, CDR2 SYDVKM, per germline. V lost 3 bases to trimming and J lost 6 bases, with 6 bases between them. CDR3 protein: CASSFEVEQYF. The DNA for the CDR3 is TGTGCCAGCAGTTTTGAGGTCGAGCAGTACTTC.

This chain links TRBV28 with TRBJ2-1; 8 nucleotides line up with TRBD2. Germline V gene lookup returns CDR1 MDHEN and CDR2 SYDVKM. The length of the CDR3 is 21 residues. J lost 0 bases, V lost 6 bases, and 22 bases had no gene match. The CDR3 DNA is TGTGCCAGCAGCCAGAGGATGGGGGCGGGAGGAGGGACCAGCTCCTACAATGAGCAGTTCTTC. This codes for CASSQRMGAGGGTSSYNEQFF.

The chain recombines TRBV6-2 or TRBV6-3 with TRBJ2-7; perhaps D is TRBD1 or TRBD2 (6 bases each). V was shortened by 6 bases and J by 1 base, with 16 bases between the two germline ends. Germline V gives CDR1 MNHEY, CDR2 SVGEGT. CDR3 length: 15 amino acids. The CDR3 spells CASSSGDWRSYEQYF. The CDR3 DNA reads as TGTGCCAGCAGCTCAGGGGACTGGCGTTCCTACGAGCAGTACTTC.